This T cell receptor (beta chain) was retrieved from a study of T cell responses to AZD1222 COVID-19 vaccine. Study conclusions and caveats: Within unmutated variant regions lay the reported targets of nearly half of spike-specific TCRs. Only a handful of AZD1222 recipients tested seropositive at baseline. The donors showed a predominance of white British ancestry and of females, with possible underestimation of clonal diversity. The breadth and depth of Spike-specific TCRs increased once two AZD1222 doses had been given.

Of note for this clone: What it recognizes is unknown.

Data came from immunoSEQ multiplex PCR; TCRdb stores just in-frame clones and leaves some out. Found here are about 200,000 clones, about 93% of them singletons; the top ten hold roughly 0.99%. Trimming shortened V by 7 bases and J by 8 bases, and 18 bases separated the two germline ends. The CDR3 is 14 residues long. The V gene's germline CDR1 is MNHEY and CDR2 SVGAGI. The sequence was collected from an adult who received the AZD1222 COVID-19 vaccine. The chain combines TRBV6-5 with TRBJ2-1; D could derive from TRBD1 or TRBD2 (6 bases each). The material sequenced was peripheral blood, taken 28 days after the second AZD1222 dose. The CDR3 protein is CASTQRGAIDEQFF. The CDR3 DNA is TGTGCCAGCACACAGAGGGGGGCTATCGATGAGCAGTTCTTC.